This TCR beta chain derives from a study of shared clonotypes between healthy human individuals. On this clone: Its antigen is as yet unknown. Other DNA variants within this sample encode the same CDR3.

Assay execution proceeded at the deep level. Clones were read by immunoSEQ multiplex PCR, and TCRdb kept only the in-frame ones, dropping some. The sample holds about 2 million clones; 85% to 95% are singletons and the top ten take 0.1% to 0.15%. Looked up from germline, CDR1 is SGHRS and CDR2 is YFSETQ. The germline V and J ends were trimmed by 0 bases and 7 bases, with 10 bases remaining between them. The CDR3 sequence is 14 residues long. Investigators divided CD4+ cells into CD45RA+ naive and CD45RA-negative memory subsets. Study outcomes and limitations: Rarefaction revealed incomplete sorted-subset sequencing despite large depth. Generation of non-shared clonotypes was less probable than generation of clonotypes shared by all four donors.

V and J are TRBV5-1 and TRBJ1-4; tentative D call: TRBD1 (5 bases). The sample consisted of naive CD4+ T cells sorted from blood. Specified subset: CD45RA+ positively selected. The sequence derives from a man younger than 30 in good health. The CDR3 region is CASSLGQGPEKLFF. In DNA, the CDR3 is TGCGCCAGCAGCTTGGGGCAGGGTCCTGAAAAACTGTTTTTT.